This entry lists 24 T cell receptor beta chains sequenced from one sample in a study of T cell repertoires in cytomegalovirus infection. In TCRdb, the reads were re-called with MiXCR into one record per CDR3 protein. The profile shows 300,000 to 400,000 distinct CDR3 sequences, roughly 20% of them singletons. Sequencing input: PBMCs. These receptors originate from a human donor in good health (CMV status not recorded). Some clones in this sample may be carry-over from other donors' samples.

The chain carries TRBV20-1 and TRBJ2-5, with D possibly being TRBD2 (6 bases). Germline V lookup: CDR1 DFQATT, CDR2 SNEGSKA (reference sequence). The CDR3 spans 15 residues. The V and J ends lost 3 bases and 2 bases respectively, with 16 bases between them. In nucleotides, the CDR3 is TGCAGTGCTAGGGGGACTCGGGCCTTTCAAGAGACCCAGTACTTC. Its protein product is CSARGTRAFQETQYF.

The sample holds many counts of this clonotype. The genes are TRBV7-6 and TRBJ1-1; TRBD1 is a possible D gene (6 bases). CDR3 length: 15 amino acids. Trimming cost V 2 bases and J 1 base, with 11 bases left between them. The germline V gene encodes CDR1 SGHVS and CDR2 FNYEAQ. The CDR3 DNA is TGTGCCAGCAGCTTAACAGGGCACCCGAACACTGAAGCTTTCTTT. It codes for CASSLTGHPNTEAFF.

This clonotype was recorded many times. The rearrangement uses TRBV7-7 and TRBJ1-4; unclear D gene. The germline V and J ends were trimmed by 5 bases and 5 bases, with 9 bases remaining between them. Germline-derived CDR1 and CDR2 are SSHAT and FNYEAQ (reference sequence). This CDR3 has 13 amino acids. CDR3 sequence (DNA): TGTGCCAGCAGCCGCGGCAGAAATGAAAAACTGTTTTTT. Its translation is CASSRGRNEKLFF. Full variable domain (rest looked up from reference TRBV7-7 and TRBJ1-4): GAGVSQSPRYKVTKRGQDVTLRCDPISSHATLYWYQQALGQGPEFLTYFNYEAQPDKSGLPSDRFSAERPEGSISTLTIQRTEQRDSAMYRCASSRGRNEKLFFGSGTQLSVL.

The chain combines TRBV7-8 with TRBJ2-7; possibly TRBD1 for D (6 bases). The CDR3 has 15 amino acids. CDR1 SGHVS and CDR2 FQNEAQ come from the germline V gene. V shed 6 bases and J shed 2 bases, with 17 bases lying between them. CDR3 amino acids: CASSLLAGQTYEQYF. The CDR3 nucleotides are TGTGCCAGCAGTTTGTTAGCCGGACAGACCTACGAGCAGTACTTC.

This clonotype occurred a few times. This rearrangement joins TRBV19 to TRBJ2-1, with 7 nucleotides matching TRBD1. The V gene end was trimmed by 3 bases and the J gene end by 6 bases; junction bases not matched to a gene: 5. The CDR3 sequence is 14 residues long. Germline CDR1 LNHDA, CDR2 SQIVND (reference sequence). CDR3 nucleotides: TGTGCCAGTAGTATGTCGCGACAGGGCAATGAGCAGTTCTTC. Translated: CASSMSRQGNEQFF.

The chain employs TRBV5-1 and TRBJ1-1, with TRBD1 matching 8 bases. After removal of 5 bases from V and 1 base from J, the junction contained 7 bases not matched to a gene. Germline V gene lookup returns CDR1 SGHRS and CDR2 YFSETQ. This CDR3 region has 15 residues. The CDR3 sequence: CASSSGQGGNTEAFF. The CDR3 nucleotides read TGCGCCAGCAGTTCAGGACAGGGCGGGAACACTGAAGCTTTCTTT. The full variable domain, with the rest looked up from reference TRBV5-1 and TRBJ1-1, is KAGVTQTPRYLIKTRGQQVTLSCSPISGHRSVSWYQQTPGQGLQFLFEYFSETQRNKGNFPGRFSGRQFSNSRSEMNVSTLELGDSALYLCASSSGQGGNTEAFFGQGTRLTVV.

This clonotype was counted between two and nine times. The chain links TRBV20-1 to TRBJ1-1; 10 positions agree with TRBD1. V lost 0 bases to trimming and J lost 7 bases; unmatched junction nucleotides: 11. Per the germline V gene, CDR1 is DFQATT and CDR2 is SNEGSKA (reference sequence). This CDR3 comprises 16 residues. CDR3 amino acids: CSARDQRTGGGGEAFF. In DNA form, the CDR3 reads TGCAGTGCTAGAGATCAGAGGACAGGGGGAGGGGGTGAAGCTTTCTTT.

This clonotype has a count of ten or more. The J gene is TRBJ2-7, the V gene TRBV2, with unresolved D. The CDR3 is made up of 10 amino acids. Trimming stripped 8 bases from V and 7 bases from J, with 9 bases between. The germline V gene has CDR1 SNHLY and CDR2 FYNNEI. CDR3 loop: CASGREEQYF. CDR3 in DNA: TGTGCCAGCGGGCGCGAAGAGCAGTACTTC.

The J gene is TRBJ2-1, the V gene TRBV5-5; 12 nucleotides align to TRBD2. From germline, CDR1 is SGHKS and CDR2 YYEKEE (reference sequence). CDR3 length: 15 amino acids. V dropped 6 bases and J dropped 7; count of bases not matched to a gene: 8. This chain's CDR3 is CASNWGTSGPNEQFF. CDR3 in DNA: TGTGCCAGCAACTGGGGGACTAGCGGGCCAAATGAGCAGTTCTTC.

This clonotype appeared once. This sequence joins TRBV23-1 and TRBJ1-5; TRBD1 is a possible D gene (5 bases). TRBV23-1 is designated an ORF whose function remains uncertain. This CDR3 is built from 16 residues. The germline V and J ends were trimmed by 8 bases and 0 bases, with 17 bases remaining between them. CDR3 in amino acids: CASGLGGGFSNQPQHF. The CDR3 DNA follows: TGCGCCAGCGGCCTCGGCGGGGGATTTAGCAATCAGCCCCAGCATTTT.

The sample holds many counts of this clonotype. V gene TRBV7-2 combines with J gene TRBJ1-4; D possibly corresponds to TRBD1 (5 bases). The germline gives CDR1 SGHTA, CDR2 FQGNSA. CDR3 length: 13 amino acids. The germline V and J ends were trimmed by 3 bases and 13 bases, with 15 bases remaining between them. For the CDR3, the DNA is TGTGCCAGCAGCTTGGGTCTCGTGGGGGGACTGTTTTTT. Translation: CASSLGLVGGLFF.

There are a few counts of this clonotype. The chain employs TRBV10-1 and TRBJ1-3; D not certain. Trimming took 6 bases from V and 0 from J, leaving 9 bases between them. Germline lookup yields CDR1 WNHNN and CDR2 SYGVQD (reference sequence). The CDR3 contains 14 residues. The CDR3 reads CASSDGSSGNTIYF. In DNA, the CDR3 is TGCGCCAGCAGCGACGGAAGCTCTGGAAACACCATATATTTT.

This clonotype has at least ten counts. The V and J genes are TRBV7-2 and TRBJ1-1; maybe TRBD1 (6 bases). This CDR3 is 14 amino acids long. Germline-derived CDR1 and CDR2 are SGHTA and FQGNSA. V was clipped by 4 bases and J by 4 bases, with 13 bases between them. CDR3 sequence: CASSWHKGGTEAFF. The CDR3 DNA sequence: TGTGCCAGCAGCTGGCACAAGGGGGGCACTGAAGCTTTCTTT.

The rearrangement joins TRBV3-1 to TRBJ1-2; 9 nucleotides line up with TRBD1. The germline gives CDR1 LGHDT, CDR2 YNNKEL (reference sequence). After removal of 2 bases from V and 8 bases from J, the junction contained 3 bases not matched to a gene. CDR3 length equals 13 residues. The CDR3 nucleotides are TGTGCCAGCAGCCAAACAGGGGGCCGGGGCTACACCTTC. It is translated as CASSQTGGRGYTF.

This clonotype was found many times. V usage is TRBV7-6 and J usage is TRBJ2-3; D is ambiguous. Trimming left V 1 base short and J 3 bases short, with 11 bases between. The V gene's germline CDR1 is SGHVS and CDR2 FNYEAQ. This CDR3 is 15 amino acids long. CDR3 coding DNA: TGTGCCAGCAGCTTAGAACCTCGGCGGACAGATACGCAGTATTTT. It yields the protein CASSLEPRRTDTQYF.

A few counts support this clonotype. The CDR3 DNA sequence: TGTGCCAGCTCACCTGGGACAGGGGCCCCTCAGCCCCAGCATTTT. Translated: CASSPGTGAPQPQHF. This chain uses TRBV18 with TRBJ1-5; 10 bases agree with TRBD1. The CDR3 has 15 residues. V lost 3 bases and J lost 6; bases outside the gene matches: 5. Germline-derived CDR1 and CDR2 are KGHSH and LQKENI.

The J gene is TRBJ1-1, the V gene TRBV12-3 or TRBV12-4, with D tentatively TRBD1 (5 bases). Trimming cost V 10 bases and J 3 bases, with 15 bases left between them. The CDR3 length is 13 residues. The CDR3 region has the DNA TGTGCCACCTCCCAGGGCCGTTACACTGAAGCTTTCTTT. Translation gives CATSQGRYTEAFF.

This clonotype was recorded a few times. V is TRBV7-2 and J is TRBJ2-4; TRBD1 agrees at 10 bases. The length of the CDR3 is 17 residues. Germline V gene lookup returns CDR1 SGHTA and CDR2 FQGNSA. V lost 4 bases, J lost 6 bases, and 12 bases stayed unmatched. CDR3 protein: CASSSKTGGTLGNIQYF. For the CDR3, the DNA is TGTGCCAGCAGCTCCAAGACAGGGGGCACCTTAGGAAACATTCAGTACTTC.

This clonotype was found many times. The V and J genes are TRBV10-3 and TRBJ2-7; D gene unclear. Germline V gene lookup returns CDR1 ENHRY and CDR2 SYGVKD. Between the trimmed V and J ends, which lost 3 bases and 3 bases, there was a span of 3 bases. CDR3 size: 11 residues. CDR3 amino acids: CAISDLYEQYF. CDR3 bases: TGTGCCATCAGTGACCTCTACGAGCAGTACTTC.

The CDR3 sequence is CSAGGTSGRTDTQYF. The CDR3 nucleotides are TGCAGTGCTGGTGGGACCAGCGGGAGGACAGATACGCAGTATTTT. The chain combines TRBV20-1 with TRBJ2-3; 9 positions match TRBD2. The V and J ends lost 5 bases and 3 bases, in that order; junction bases with no gene match: 9. The CDR3 is 15 amino acids. Germline loops: CDR1 DFQATT, CDR2 SNEGSKA (reference sequence).

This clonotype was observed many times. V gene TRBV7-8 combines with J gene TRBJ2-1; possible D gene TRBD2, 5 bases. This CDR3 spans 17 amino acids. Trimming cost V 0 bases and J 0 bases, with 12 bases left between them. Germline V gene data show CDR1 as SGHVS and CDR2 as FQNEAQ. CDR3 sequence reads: CASSLAGLANSYNEQFF. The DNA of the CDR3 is TGTGCCAGCAGCTTAGCGGGCCTAGCAAACTCCTACAATGAGCAGTTCTTC.

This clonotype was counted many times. CDR3 sequence (DNA): TGTGCCAGCAGTTCCGACGAAAGCTCTGGAAACACCATATATTTT. It yields the protein CASSSDESSGNTIYF. V is TRBV12-3 or TRBV12-4 and J is TRBJ1-3; D gene ambiguous. CDR3 length: 15 residues. V was shortened by 4 bases and J by 0 bases, with 10 bases between the two germline ends.

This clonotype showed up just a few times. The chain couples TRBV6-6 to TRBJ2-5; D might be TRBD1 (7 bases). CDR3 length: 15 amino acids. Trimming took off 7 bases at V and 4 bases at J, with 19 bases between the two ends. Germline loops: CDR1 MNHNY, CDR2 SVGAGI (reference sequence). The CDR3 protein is CASTNPEGAGETQYF. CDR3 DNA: TGTGCCAGCACTAACCCGGAGGGGGCCGGAGAGACCCAGTACTTC.

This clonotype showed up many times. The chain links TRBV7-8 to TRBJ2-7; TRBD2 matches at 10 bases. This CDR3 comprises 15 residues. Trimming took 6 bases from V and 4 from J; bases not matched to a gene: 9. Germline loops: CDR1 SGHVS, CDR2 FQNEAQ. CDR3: CASRAFSGRLYEQYF. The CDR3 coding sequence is TGTGCCAGCAGGGCATTTAGCGGGAGGCTTTACGAGCAGTACTTC.